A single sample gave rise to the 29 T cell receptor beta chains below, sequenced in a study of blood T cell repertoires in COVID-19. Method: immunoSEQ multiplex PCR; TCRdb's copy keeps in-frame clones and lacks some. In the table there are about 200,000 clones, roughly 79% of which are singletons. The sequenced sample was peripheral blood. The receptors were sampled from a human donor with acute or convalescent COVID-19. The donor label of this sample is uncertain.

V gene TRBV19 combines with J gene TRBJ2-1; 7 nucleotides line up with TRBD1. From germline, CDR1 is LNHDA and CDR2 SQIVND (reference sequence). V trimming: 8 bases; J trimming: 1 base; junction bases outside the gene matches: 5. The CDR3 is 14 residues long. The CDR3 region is CASGKDRSYNEQFF. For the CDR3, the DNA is TGTGCCAGTGGTAAGGACAGGTCCTACAATGAGCAGTTCTTC. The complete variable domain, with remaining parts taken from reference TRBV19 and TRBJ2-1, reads DGGITQSPKYLFRKEGQNVTLSCEQNLNHDAMYWYRQDPGQGLRLIYYSQIVNDFQKGDIAEGYSVSREKKESFPLTVTSAQKNPTAFYLCASGKDRSYNEQFFGPGTRLTVL.

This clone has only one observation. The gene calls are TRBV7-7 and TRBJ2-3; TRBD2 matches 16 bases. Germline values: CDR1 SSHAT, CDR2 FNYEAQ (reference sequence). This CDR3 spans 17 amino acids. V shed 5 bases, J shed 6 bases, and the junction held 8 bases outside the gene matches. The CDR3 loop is CASSPGGLAGGVDTQYF. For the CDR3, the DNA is TGTGCCAGCAGCCCTGGGGGACTAGCGGGAGGGGTGGATACGCAGTATTTT.

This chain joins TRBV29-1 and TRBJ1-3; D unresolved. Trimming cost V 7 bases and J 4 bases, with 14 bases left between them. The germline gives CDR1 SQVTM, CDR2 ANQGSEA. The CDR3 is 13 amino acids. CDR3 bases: TGCAGCGCCGCTGCGGTAGGAGGAAACACCATATATTTT. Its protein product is CSAAAVGGNTIYF.

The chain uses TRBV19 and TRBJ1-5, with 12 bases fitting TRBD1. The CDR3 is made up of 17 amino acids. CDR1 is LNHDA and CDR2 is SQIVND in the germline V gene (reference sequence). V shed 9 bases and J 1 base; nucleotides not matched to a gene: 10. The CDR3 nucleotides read TGTGCCAGCGCGGGACAGGGGGCTTTGGCCAGCAATCAGCCCCAGCATTTT. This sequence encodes CASAGQGALASNQPQHF.

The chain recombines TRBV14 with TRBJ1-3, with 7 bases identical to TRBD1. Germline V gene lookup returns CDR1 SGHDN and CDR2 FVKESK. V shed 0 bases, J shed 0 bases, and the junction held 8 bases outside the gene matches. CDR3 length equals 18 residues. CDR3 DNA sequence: TGTGCCAGCAGCCAAGAGAAGGGGACAGTGCTCTCTGGAAACACCATATATTTT. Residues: CASSQEKGTVLSGNTIYF. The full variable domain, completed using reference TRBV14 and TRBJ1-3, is EAGVTQFPSHSVIEKGQTVTLRCDPISGHDNLYWYRRVMGKEIKFLLHFVKESKQDESGMPNNRFLAERTGGTYSTLKVQPAELEDSGVYFCASSQEKGTVLSGNTIYFGEGSWLTVV.

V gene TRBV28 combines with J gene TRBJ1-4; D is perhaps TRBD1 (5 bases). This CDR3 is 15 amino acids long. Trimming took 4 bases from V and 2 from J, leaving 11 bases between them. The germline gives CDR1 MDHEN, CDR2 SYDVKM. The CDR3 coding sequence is TGTGCCAGCAGTTCCTCGGGGGGGACTAATGAAAAACTGTTTTTT. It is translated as CASSSSGGTNEKLFF.

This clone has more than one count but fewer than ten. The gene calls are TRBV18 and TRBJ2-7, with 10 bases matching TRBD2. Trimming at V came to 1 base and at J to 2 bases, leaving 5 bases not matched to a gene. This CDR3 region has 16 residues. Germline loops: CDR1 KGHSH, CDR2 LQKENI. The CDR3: CASSPLGLAATYEQYF. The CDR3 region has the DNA TGTGCCAGCTCACCACTAGGACTAGCGGCTACCTACGAGCAGTACTTC.

CDR3 sequence (DNA): TGCGCCAGCAGCTTCGACAGGTCCAGGATGATGTTTTTT. Translation gives CASSFDRSRMMFF. The chain recombines TRBV5-1 with TRBJ2-2; TRBD1 is a possible D gene (6 bases). Trimming took off 2 bases at V and 15 bases at J, with 17 bases between the two ends. Germline V gene data show CDR1 as SGHRS and CDR2 as YFSETQ. The length of the CDR3 is 13 residues.

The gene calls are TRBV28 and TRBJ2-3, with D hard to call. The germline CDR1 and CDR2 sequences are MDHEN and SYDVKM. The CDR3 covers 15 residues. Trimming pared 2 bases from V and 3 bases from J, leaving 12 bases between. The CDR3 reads CASSLGSPGTDTQYF. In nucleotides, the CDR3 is TGTGCCAGCAGTTTAGGTTCGCCCGGGACAGATACGCAGTATTTT.

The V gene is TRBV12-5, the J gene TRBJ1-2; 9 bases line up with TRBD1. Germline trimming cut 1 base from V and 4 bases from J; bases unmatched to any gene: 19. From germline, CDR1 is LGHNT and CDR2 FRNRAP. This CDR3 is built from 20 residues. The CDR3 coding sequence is TGTGCTAGTGGTTTGGAACCCCCACAGGGGGCAACCTATCCCCTCTATGGCTACACCTTC. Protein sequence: CASGLEPPQGATYPLYGYTF.

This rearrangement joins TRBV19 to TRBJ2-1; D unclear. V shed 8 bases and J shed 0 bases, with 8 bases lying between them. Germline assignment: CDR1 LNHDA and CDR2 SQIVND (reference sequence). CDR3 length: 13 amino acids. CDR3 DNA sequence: TGTGCCAGTGCCCTCAGCTCCTACAATGAGCAGTTCTTC. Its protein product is CASALSSYNEQFF.

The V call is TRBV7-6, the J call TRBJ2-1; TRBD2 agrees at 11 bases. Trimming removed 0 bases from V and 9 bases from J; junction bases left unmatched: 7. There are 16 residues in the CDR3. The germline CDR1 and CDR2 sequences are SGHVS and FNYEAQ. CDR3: CASSLAYSGREGEQFF. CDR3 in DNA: TGTGCCAGCAGCTTAGCTTATAGCGGGAGGGAAGGTGAGCAGTTCTTC.

CDR3 nucleotide sequence: TGTGCCATCAGTGCCGACAGGGTGACGATCACTGAAGCTTTCTTT. It codes for CAISADRVTITEAFF. The chain couples TRBV10-3 to TRBJ1-1, with 7 bases identical to TRBD1. The CDR3 covers 15 residues. The germline CDR1 and CDR2 sequences are ENHRY and SYGVKD. V was clipped by 4 bases and J by 4 bases; unmatched bases: 9.

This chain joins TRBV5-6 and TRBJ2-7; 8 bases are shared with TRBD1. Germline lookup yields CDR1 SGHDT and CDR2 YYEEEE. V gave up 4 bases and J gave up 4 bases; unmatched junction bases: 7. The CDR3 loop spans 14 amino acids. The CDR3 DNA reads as TGTGCCAGCAGCCGACAGGGGAAAAATTACGAGCAGTACTTC. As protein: CASSRQGKNYEQYF.

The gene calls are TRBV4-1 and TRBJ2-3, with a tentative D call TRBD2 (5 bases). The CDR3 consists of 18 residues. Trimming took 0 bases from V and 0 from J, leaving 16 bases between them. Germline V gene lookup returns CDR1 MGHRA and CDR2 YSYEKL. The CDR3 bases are TGCGCCAGCAGCCAAGAGGTTTTAGGAGCGGCGAGCACAGATACGCAGTATTTT. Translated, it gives CASSQEVLGAASTDTQYF.

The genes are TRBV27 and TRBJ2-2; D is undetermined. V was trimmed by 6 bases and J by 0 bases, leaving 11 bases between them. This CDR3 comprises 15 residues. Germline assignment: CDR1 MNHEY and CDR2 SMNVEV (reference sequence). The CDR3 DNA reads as TGTGCCAGCAGGCGTGGTCCTTCGAACACCGGGGAGCTGTTTTTT. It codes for CASRRGPSNTGELFF.

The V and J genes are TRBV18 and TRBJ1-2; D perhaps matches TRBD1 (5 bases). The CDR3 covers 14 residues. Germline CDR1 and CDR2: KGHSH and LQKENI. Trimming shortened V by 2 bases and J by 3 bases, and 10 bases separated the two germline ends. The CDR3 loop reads CASSPGATDYGYTF. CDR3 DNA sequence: TGTGCCAGCTCACCAGGGGCTACGGACTATGGCTACACCTTC.

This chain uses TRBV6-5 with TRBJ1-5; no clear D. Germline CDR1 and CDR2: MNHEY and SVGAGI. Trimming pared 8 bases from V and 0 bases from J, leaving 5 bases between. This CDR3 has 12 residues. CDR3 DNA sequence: TGTGCCAGCGGGCTTAGCAATCAGCCCCAGCATTTT. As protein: CASGLSNQPQHF.

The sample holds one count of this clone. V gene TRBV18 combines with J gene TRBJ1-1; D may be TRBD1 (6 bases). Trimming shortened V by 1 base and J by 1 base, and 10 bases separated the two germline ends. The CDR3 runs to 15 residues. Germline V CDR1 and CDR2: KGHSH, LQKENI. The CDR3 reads CASSPQTRGNTEAFF. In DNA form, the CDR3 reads TGTGCCAGCTCACCACAGACCAGGGGGAACACTGAAGCTTTCTTT.

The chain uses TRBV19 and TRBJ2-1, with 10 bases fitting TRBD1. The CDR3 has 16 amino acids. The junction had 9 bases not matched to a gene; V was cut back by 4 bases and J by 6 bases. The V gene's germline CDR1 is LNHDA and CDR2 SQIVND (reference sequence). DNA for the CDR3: TGTGCCAGTAGTACCTATTCCGGGACAGGGGTCAATGAGCAGTTCTTC. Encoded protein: CASSTYSGTGVNEQFF.

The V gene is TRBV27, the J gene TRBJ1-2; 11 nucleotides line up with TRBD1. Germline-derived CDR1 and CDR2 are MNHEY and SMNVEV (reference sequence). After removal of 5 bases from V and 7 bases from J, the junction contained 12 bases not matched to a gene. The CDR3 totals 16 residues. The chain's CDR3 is CASSPLRGQGAGGYTF. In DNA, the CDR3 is TGTGCCAGCAGTCCCTTAAGAGGACAGGGGGCAGGTGGCTACACCTTC.

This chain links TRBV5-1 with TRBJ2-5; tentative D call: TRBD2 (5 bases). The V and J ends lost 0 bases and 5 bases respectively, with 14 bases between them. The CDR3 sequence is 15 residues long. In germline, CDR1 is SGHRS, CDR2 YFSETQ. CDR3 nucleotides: TGCGCCAGCAGCTTGGGCCCCAGGAGGACGGAGACCCAGTACTTC. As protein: CASSLGPRRTETQYF. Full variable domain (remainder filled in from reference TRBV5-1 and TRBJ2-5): KAGVTQTPRYLIKTRGQQVTLSCSPISGHRSVSWYQQTPGQGLQFLFEYFSETQRNKGNFPGRFSGRQFSNSRSEMNVSTLELGDSALYLCASSLGPRRTETQYFGPGTRLLVL.

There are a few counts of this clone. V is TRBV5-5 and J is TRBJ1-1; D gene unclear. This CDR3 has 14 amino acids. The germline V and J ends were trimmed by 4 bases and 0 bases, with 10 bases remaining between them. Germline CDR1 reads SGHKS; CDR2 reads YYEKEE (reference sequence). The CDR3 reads CASSPEALNTEAFF. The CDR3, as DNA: TGTGCCAGCAGCCCGGAGGCGTTGAACACTGAAGCTTTCTTT.

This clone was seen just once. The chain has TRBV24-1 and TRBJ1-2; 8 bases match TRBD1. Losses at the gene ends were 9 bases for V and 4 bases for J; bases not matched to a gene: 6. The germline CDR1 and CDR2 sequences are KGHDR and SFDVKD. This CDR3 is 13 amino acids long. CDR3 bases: TGTGCCACCTCAGGGGGCGCCGGCTATGGCTACACCTTC. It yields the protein CATSGGAGYGYTF.

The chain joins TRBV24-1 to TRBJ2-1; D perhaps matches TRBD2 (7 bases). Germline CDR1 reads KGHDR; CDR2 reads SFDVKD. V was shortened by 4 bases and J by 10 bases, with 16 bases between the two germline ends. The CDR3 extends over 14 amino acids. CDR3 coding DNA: TGTGCCACCAGTGAGGGGGGGCCCGGCAAAGAGCAGTTCTTC. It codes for CATSEGGPGKEQFF.

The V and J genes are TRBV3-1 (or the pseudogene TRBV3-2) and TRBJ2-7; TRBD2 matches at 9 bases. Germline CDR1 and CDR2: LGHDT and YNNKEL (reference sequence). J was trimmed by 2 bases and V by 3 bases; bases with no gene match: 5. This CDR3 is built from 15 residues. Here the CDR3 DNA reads TGTGCCAGCAGCCACCGGACTAGCGCGACCTACGAGCAGTACTTC. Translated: CASSHRTSATYEQYF.

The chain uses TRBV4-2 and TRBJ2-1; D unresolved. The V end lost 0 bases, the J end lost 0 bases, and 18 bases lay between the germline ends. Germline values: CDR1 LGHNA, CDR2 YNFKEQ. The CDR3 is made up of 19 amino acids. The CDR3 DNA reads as TGTGCCAGCAGCCAAGACCCCATTGAAGCGCGAAGCTCCTACAATGAGCAGTTCTTC. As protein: CASSQDPIEARSSYNEQFF.

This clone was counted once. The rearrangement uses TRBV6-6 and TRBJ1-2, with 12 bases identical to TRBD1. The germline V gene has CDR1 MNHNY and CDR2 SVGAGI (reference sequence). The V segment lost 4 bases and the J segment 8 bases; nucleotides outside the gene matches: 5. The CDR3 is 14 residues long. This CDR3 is CASSSGQGASGYTF. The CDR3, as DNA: TGTGCCAGCAGTTCGGGACAGGGGGCTAGCGGCTACACCTTC.

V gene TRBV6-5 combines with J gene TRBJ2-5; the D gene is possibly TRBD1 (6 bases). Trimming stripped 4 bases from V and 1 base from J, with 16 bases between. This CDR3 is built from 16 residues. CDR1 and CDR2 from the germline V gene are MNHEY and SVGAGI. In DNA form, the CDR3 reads TGTGCCAGCAGTTCACGCCTAAGGGGGAGCCAAGAGACCCAGTACTTC. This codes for CASSSRLRGSQETQYF.